The 14 T cell receptor beta chains in this list originate from one sample, sequenced in a study of blood T cell repertoires in COVID-19. Method: immunoSEQ multiplex PCR; TCRdb's copy keeps in-frame clones and lacks some. The sample gives more than 150,000 clones, roughly 81% of which show up once; around 12% is in the top ten. The material sequenced was peripheral blood. Every receptor here comes from a woman of 80 years or more with COVID-19, enrolled during active disease.

The genes are TRBV6-5 and TRBJ1-1; D unresolved. This CDR3 has 13 residues. CDR1 and CDR2 from the germline V gene are MNHEY and SVGAGI. V lost 6 bases, J lost 7 bases, and 15 bases lay in between. In DNA, the CDR3 is TGTGCCAGCAGCCTCGGCGGAGGGAGTGAAGCTTTCTTT. It translates to CASSLGGGSEAFF.

This chain connects TRBV7-3 to TRBJ2-2; 7 nucleotides agree with TRBD1. V lost 3 bases, J lost 2 bases, and 9 bases stayed unmatched. Germline CDR1 reads SGHTA; CDR2 reads FQGTGA. This CDR3 has 17 amino acids. The CDR3 loop is CASSFGVVGGNTGELFF. The CDR3 DNA reads TGTGCCAGCAGCTTCGGTGTTGTAGGGGGCAACACCGGGGAGCTGTTTTTT.

Only a few counts were recorded for this clone. J is TRBJ2-6 and V is TRBV5-4; no clear D. The V gene lost 4 bases and the J gene lost 4 bases, with 12 bases spanning the gap. In germline, CDR1 is SGHNT, CDR2 YYREEE (reference sequence). This CDR3 has 15 amino acids. The CDR3 region has the DNA TGTGCCAGCAGCCTTGGGCTGGCGGGGGCCAACGTCCTGACTTTC. It codes for CASSLGLAGANVLTF.

The CDR3 is CASSYTTEAFF. DNA for the CDR3: TGTGCCAGCAGTTACACTACTGAAGCTTTCTTT. The chain has TRBV6-2 or TRBV6-3 and TRBJ1-1; D is unresolved. The V gene's germline CDR1 is MNHEY and CDR2 SVGEGT. The germline V and J ends were trimmed by 2 bases and 5 bases, with 3 bases remaining between them. CDR3 length: 11 residues.

The rearrangement joins TRBV19 to TRBJ2-2, with 7 bases aligning to TRBD1. This CDR3 spans 14 amino acids. J gave up 3 bases and V 8 bases, and 6 bases lay outside the gene matches. Looked up from germline, CDR1 is LNHDA and CDR2 is SQIVND (reference sequence). CDR3 nucleotide sequence: TGTGCCAGTGAAACAGGGGCGCACACCGGGGAGCTGTTTTTT. Protein product: CASETGAHTGELFF.

This chain connects TRBV5-1 to TRBJ2-5; D might be TRBD1 (6 bases). Between the trimmed V and J ends, which lost 5 bases and 4 bases, there was a span of 18 bases. There are 15 residues in the CDR3. Looked up from germline, CDR1 is SGHRS and CDR2 is YFSETQ. In DNA form, the CDR3 reads TGCGCCAGCAGGACTCGTGGACAGCCCCGAGAGACCCAGTACTTC. This encodes CASRTRGQPRETQYF.

This clone was seen only once. This sequence joins TRBV10-3 and TRBJ1-2, with D possibly matching TRBD1 (5 bases). V was trimmed by 2 bases and J by 1 base, leaving 11 bases between them. The CDR3 contains 15 residues. Germline CDR1 ENHRY, CDR2 SYGVKD. The chain's CDR3 is CAISEGATLNYGYTF. DNA of the CDR3: TGTGCCATCAGTGAGGGGGCCACACTTAACTATGGCTACACCTTC.

CDR3 DNA sequence: TGTGCCAGCAGCCCGGCGGGGGGCGGTGGCACTGAAGCTTTCTTT. It specifies CASSPAGGGGTEAFF. The chain carries TRBV5-6 and TRBJ1-1; a possible D gene is TRBD1 (6 bases). CDR1 is SGHDT, CDR2 YYEEEE, per germline. V gave up 4 bases and J gave up 4 bases, with 17 bases separating them. CDR3 length equals 15 residues.

V is TRBV2 and J is TRBJ2-7; D call uncertain. Germline V gives CDR1 SNHLY, CDR2 FYNNEI. The CDR3 spans 14 residues. V was clipped by 0 bases and J by 3 bases, with 9 bases between them. The CDR3 loop is CASSEALRSYEQYF. CDR3 sequence (DNA): TGTGCCAGCAGTGAAGCGCTTCGCAGCTACGAGCAGTACTTC.

V and J are TRBV5-1 and TRBJ2-2, with TRBD2 as a possible D gene (6 bases). V was trimmed by 5 bases and J by 3 bases, leaving 8 bases between them. The CDR3 consists of 13 residues. Per germline, CDR1 SGHRS and CDR2 YFSETQ. CDR3 loop: CASRGGHTGELFF. The DNA for the CDR3 is TGCGCCAGCAGGGGAGGACACACCGGGGAGCTGTTTTTT.

The chain combines TRBV29-1 with TRBJ1-2; 8 positions match TRBD1. Germline CDR1 and CDR2: SQVTM and ANQGSEA. This CDR3 is built from 13 residues. The trim removed 3 bases at V and 4 bases at J, leaving 4 bases unmatched. CDR3 in DNA: TGCAGCGTTGACCGGACAGGGAGCTATGGCTACACCTTC. Residues: CSVDRTGSYGYTF.

This clone was observed a handful of times. The chain employs TRBV11-3 and TRBJ2-2; no firm D call. V dropped 0 bases and J dropped 7 bases, with 9 bases sitting between them. Per the germline V gene, CDR1 is SGHNT and CDR2 is YENEEA. There are 14 residues in the CDR3. The CDR3: CASSLDAVRGELFF. As DNA, the CDR3 is TGTGCCAGCAGCTTAGACGCGGTGCGCGGGGAGCTGTTTTTT.

The CDR3: CASRSGGYNEQFF. CDR3 DNA: TGTGCCAGCAGGTCCGGGGGTTACAATGAGCAGTTCTTC. The J gene is TRBJ2-1, the V gene TRBV7-2, with D perhaps matching TRBD2 (6 bases). Trimming pared 6 bases from V and 4 bases from J, leaving 10 bases between. Germline V lookup: CDR1 SGHTA, CDR2 FQGNSA. The CDR3 runs 13 residues.

The chain is built from TRBV13 and TRBJ1-6; the match to TRBD1 covers 7 bases. J gave up 7 bases and V 5 bases, and 5 bases lay outside the gene matches. CDR1 is PRHDT and CDR2 is FYEKMQ in the germline V gene (reference sequence). CDR3 length equals 14 residues. This CDR3 reads CASSATGTNSPLHF. CDR3 DNA: TGTGCCAGCAGCGCGACAGGGACGAATTCACCCCTCCACTTT.